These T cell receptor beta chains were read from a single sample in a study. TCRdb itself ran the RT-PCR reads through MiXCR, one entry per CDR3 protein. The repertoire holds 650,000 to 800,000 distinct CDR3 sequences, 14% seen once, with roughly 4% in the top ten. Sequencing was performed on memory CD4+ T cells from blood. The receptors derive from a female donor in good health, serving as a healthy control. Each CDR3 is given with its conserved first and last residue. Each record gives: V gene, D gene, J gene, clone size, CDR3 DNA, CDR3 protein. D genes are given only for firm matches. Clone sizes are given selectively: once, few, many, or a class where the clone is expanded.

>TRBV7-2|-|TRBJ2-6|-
TGTGCCAGCAGCTTTGACGGATACGCTGGGGCCAACGTCCTGACTTTC
CASSFDGYAGANVLTF
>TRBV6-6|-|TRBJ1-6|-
TGTGCCAGCAGACCGGACAGTTCACCCCTCCACTTT
CASRPDSSPLHF
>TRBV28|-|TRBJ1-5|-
TGTGCCAGCAGTTTGAGTTTGTGGGGCAATCAGCCCCAGCATTTT
CASSLSLWGNQPQHF
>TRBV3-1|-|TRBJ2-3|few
TGTGCCAGCAGCCTGGGGGATCGACCAGATACGCAGTATTTT
CASSLGDRPDTQYF
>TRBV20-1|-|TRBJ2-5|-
TGCAGTGCTCCGGACTGGGCTTTTCAAGAGACCCAGTACTTC
CSAPDWAFQETQYF
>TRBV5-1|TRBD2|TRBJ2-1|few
TGCGCCAGCACTTCCGCGACTAGCGGGGGGAATGAGCAGTTCTTC
CASTSATSGGNEQFF
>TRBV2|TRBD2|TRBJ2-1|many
TGTGCCAGCAGTGGGACTAGCGGGAATAATGAGCAGTTCTTC
CASSGTSGNNEQFF
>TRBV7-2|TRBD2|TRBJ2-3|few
TGTGCCAGCAGCTTAGAGACTAGCTCAGATACGCAGTATTTT
CASSLETSSDTQYF
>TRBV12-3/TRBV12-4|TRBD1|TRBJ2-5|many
TGTGCCAGCAGTCAACAGGGGGGAGGAGAGACCCAGTACTTC
CASSQQGGGETQYF
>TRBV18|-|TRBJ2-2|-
TGTGCCAGCTCACCCCCGGGACTCCTGGGGACCGGGGAGCTGTTTTTT
CASSPPGLLGTGELFF
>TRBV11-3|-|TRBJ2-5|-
TGTGCCAGCAGCTGGACCTCTCTAGAGACCCAGTACTTC
CASSWTSLETQYF
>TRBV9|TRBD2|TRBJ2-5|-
TGTGCCAGCAGCGCCTACGGGGGGAGGGGAGAGACCCAGTACTTC
CASSAYGGRGETQYF
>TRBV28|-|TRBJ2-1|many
TGTGCCAGCACCCCGGGCTCCTACAATGAGCAGTTCTTC
CASTPGSYNEQFF
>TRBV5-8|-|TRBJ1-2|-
TGTGCCAGCAGCCCAGGGAGTGGGACCTATGGCTACACCTTC
CASSPGSGTYGYTF
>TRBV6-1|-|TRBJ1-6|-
TGTGCCAGCCAGGGGAATTCACCCCTCCACTTT
CASQGNSPLHF
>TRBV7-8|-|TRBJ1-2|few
TGTGCCAGCAGCACGACAACTAGTGTTATCTATGGCTACACCTTC
CASSTTTSVIYGYTF
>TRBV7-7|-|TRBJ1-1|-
TGTGCTAGCAGCGCAGACACCAACACTGAAGCTTTCTTT
CASSADTNTEAFF
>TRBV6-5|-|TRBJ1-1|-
TGTGCCAGCAGAGCGAGGACTGAAGCTTTCTTT
CASRARTEAFF
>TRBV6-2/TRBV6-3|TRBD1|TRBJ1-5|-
TGTGCCAGCAGTCCTCACCGGGGGACAGGGGGCATTGGCAATCAGCCCCAGCATTTT
CASSPHRGTGGIGNQPQHF
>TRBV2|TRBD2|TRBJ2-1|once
TGTGCCAGCAGTCCAGATCGGACTAGCGAAACTTACAATGAGCAGTTCTTC
CASSPDRTSETYNEQFF
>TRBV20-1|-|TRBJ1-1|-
TGCAGTGCTAGAGATCAGGGTAAAGAGGTAGCTTTCTTT
CSARDQGKEVAFF
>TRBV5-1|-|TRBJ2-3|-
TGCGCCAGCTCCCCGGTCGCAGATACGCAGTATTTT
CASSPVADTQYF
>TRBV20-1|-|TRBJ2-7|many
TGCAGTGTCTCAGGGGGGAGCGAGCAGTACTTC
CSVSGGSEQYF
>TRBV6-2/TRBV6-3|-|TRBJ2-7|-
TGTGCCAGCAGTTACACGAGGAAGGCGGGAAAGGACGAGCAGTACTTC
CASSYTRKAGKDEQYF
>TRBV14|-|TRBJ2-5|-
TGTGCCAGCAGCCACTCTACAACTAACCGAGGCCAAGAGACCCAGTACTTC
CASSHSTTNRGQETQYF
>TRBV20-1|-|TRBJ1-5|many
TGCAGTGCTAGAGACGGCAATCAGCCCCAGCATTTT
CSARDGNQPQHF
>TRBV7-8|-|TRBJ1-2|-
TGTGCCAGCAGCTTAGCGGAGTATCACCAGGGACTATATGGCTACACCTTC
CASSLAEYHQGLYGYTF
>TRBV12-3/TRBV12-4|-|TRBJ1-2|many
TGTGCCAGCAGTCCACAGGGTGTATATGGCTACACCTTC
CASSPQGVYGYTF